This T cell receptor (beta chain) was documented in a study of siplizumab effects on memory and regulatory T cells (dated 2019 in TCRdb). Describing the broader study: The effect of the anti-CD2 antibody siplizumab on alloreactive T-cell subsets was examined in allogeneic mixed lymphocyte reactions constructed from human PBMCs.

From its cysteine to its phenylalanine, the CDR3 spans 16 amino acids. The only DNA kept is the CDR3, 48 bases in frame from the first base. CDR1 SGHRS and CDR2 YFSETQ were looked up in the germline V gene. The germline V and J ends show losses of 2 bases and 5 bases respectively, and no gene match explains 11 bases of the junction. Overall results and qualifications from the work: The suppressive function of proliferating Tregs from siplizumab cultures was not functionally confirmed. Of the alloreactive CD4+ clones that could be mapped, the Treg-derived share averaged about 67% with siplizumab compared with 25% to 30% in control reactions. Because sequences at frequencies below about 10^-5 were poorly captured, only a minor fraction of alloreactive clones could be mapped back to unstimulated subsets. Unstimulated naive T cells appeared to be more diverse than memory T cells, and naive cells seemed to make a substantial contribution to the alloresponse. Roughly 80-97% of proliferating CD4+ or CD8+ clones could not be assigned a naive or memory phenotype. The cumulative frequency of alloreactive sequences traceable to unstimulated CD4+ memory T cells was significantly reduced by siplizumab.

Regarding this clone: It lacks a known antigen. Per-base quality was not reported, and no clone a single base away is much larger than it.

Sorted unstimulated T cells and proliferating T cells recovered from mixed lymphocyte reactions underwent TCRbeta CDR3 sequencing. Fresh whole blood from about 11 HLA-typed healthy donors was used as the source from which PBMCs were isolated. Library preparation employed the immunoSEQ multiplex PCR assay. The deep sequencing platform assayed about 10^5 TCR templates per sample. Genomic DNA extracted from sorted T cells was the material used for TCRbeta CDR3 sequencing. The authors' analysis ran thus. The R programming language was used for clonal analysis of the TCRbeta CDR3 data. Alloreactive CD4+ and CD8+ clones were identified by comparing unstimulated samples to CFSE-low samples taken after the reaction. Regulatory or non-regulatory origin was assigned to alloreactive CD4+ clones by matching of sequences to sorted unstimulated Treg and non-Treg repertoires. The table comes from immuneACCESS by way of TCRdb, which keeps in-frame sequences with V and J called. Part of the clones is missing from these tables; in studies checked, under half for an unresolved V gene and the rest for unknown reasons. V and J calls and clone size follow that table, whereas D and trimming were derived from the DNA. The table for this sample lists 85,000 to 130,000 clones; around 92% of them were counted only once. Roughly 2.8% of the sample rests with the top ten.

The TCR originated in a human donor in good health. Some clones in this sample may be carry-over from other donors' samples. The V and J segments used are TRBV5-1 and TRBJ1-1, and 8 junctional nucleotides match TRBD1. Sequenced: CD4+ T cells sorted from blood. The CDR3 reads as follows: CASSLYVDRGGTEAFF. The nucleotide sequence reads TGCGCCAGCAGCTTATACGTTGACAGGGGAGGAACTGAAGCTTTCTTT.